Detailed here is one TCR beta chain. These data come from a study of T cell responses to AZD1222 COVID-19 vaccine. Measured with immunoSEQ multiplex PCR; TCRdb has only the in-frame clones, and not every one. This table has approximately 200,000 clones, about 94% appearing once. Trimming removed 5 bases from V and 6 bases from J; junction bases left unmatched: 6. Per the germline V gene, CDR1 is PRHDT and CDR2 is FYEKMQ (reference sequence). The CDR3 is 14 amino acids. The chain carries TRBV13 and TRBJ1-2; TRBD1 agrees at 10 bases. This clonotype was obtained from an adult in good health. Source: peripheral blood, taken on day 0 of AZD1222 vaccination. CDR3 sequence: CASSGQGGRHGYTF. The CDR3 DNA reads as TGTGCCAGCAGCGGACAGGGGGGCCGCCATGGCTACACCTTC.